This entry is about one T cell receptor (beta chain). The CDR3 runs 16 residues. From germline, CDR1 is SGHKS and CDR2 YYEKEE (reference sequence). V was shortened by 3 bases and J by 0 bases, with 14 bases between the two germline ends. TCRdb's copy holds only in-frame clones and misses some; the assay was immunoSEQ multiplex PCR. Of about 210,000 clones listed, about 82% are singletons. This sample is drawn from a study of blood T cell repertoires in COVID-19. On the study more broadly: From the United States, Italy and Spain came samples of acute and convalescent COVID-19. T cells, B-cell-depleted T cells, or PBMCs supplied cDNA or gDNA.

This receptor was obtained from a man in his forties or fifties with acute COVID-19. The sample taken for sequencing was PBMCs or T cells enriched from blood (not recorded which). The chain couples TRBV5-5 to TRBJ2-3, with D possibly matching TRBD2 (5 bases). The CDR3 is CASSSGSFRSTDTQYF. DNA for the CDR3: TGTGCCAGCAGCTCGGGGAGTTTCAGGAGCACAGATACGCAGTATTTT.